A single sample is the source of the 12 T cell receptor beta chains below, sequenced in a study of cytomegalovirus exposure and HLA in healthy donors. Both 60 Vbeta primers and 13 Jbeta primers went into the PCR. Here immunoSEQ multiplex PCR was the method, and the copy in TCRdb shows in-frame clones only, minus some. The listing records around 200,000 clones. The sample consisted of PBMCs. The source of these receptors is a woman aged 30 to 39 in good health and CMV-seropositive.

The gene calls are TRBV6-5 and TRBJ2-5; 10 bases line up with TRBD1. The CDR3 is made up of 14 amino acids. V dropped 1 base and J dropped 5; count of bases not matched to a gene: 1. Germline assignment: CDR1 MNHEY and CDR2 SVGAGI. The CDR3 coding sequence is TGTGCCAGCAGTTACTTGACAGGGGGCGAGACCCAGTACTTC. Protein: CASSYLTGGETQYF.

V is TRBV2 and J is TRBJ2-7; TRBD2 aligns across 13 bases. V dropped 0 bases and J dropped 3; count of bases not matched to a gene: 5. Germline loops: CDR1 SNHLY, CDR2 FYNNEI. The CDR3 runs 17 residues. Written as DNA, the CDR3 is TGTGCCAGCAGTGAAGCCGGGACTAGCGGGAATAACTACGAGCAGTACTTC. Amino acids: CASSEAGTSGNNYEQYF.

This chain connects TRBV5-1 to TRBJ1-1; TRBD1 agrees at 9 bases. The CDR3 length is 16 residues. Trimming cost V 3 bases and J 2 bases; bases outside gene matches: 8. Germline V lookup: CDR1 SGHRS, CDR2 YFSETQ. The CDR3 region is CASSSETGQGNTEAFF. For the CDR3, the DNA is TGCGCCAGCAGCTCCGAAACGGGACAGGGAAACACTGAAGCTTTCTTT.

The chain recombines TRBV19 with TRBJ1-1; 7 positions match TRBD1. CDR3 length equals 16 residues. Germline CDR1 is LNHDA and CDR2 is SQIVND (reference sequence). V was pared by 5 bases and J by 1 base, with 10 bases of the junction left unmatched. The CDR3 region is CASSARTGLKNTEAFF. The CDR3 nucleotides are TGTGCCAGTAGTGCCCGGACAGGACTAAAGAACACTGAAGCTTTCTTT.

This chain uses TRBV29-1 with TRBJ1-4, with TRBD1 identical over 9 bases. Looked up from germline, CDR1 is SQVTM and CDR2 is ANQGSEA. This CDR3 comprises 14 residues. Trimming at V came to 4 bases and at J to 7 bases, leaving 7 bases not matched to a gene. The CDR3 DNA follows: TGCAGCGTTGCGGGACAGGGTTATGGTGAAAAACTGTTTTTT. Protein product: CSVAGQGYGEKLFF.

V is TRBV7-6 and J is TRBJ1-2, with D possibly being TRBD1 (5 bases). V lost 0 bases to trimming and J lost 5 bases, with 16 bases between them. Germline CDR1 reads SGHVS; CDR2 reads FNYEAQ. The CDR3 sequence is 16 residues long. In DNA form, the CDR3 reads TGTGCCAGCAGCTTAGCGCAGGGCAGGGAGGGATATGGCTACACCTTC. This encodes CASSLAQGREGYGYTF.

In nucleotides, the CDR3 is TGTGCCAGCAGCTCCCTCGGGGTTGGCGAGCAGTACTTC. Amino acid sequence: CASSSLGVGEQYF. The V gene is TRBV5-4, the J gene TRBJ2-7; possible D gene TRBD2, 5 bases. Germline V gene sequence: CDR1 SGHNT, CDR2 YYREEE (reference sequence). The CDR3 runs to 13 residues. V gave up 3 bases and J gave up 6 bases, with 13 bases separating them.

In DNA, the CDR3 is TGTGCCAGCAGTTTTCAGGGGGCTGTGGGTTCACCCCTCCACTTT. The encoded protein is CASSFQGAVGSPLHF. The J gene is TRBJ1-6, the V gene TRBV27; the match to TRBD1 covers 8 bases. The CDR3 loop spans 15 amino acids. From germline, CDR1 is MNHEY and CDR2 SMNVEV (reference sequence). V lost 3 bases, J lost 9 bases, and 7 bases stayed unmatched.

The rearrangement links TRBV11-2 to TRBJ1-5; D call uncertain. Trimming removed 1 base at V and 3 bases at J, with 7 bases between. Germline values: CDR1 SGHAT, CDR2 FQNNGV. The CDR3 is 14 residues long. CDR3 DNA sequence: TGTGCCAGCAGCTTAGTACAGACCAATCAGCCCCAGCATTTT. As protein: CASSLVQTNQPQHF.

CDR3 residues: CASSLHTTNEKLFF. The CDR3 DNA follows: TGCGCCAGCAGCTTACATACAACTAATGAAAAACTGTTTTTT. V and J are TRBV5-1 and TRBJ1-4; unclear D gene. The V gene's germline CDR1 is SGHRS and CDR2 YFSETQ. Between the trimmed V and J ends, which lost 2 bases and 0 bases, there was a span of 5 bases. The CDR3 is 14 residues long.

The chain joins TRBV20-1 to TRBJ1-1; perhaps TRBD1 as D (6 bases). The CDR3 covers 8 residues. Per the germline V gene, CDR1 is DFQATT and CDR2 is SNEGSKA (reference sequence). This chain's CDR3 is CRGANSFF. The CDR3 DNA sequence: TGCAGGGGGGCAAATTCTTTCTTT.

The V and J genes are TRBV28 and TRBJ1-2, with 7 nucleotides matching TRBD1. The CDR3 extends over 16 amino acids. After removal of 4 bases from V and 3 bases from J, the junction contained 11 bases not matched to a gene. Germline V gives CDR1 MDHEN, CDR2 SYDVKM. CDR3 sequence: CASSSTTGARYYGYTF. CDR3 DNA: TGTGCCAGCAGTTCGACCACAGGGGCCCGCTACTATGGCTACACCTTC.